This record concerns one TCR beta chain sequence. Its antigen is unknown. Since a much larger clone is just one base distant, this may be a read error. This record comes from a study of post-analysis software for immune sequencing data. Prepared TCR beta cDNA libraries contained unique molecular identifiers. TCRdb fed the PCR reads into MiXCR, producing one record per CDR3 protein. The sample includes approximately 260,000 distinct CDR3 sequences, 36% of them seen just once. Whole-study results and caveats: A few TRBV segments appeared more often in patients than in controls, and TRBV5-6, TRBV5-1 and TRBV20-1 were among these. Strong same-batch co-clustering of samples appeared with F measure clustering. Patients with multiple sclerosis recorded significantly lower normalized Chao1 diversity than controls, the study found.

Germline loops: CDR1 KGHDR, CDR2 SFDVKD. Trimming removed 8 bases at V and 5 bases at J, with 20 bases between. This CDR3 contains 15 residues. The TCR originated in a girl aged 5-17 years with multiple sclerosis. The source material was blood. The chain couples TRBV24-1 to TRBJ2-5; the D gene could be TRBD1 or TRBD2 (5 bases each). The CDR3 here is CATTWSLREKETQYF. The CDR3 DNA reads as TGTGCCACCACATGGAGCCTCAGGGAGAAGGAGACCCAGTACTTC.